The clone carrying this T cell receptor beta chain showed up just a few times. The antigen remains unidentified. Reverse transcription of all isolated RNA meant that expressed TCRB transcripts were sequenced. Read counts averaged around 3.5 million for samples of naive, central memory and regulatory T cells. The method was immunoSEQ multiplex PCR; TCRdb's version includes in-frame clones alone and lacks a portion of them. Altogether 350,000 to 400,000 clones are present, approximately 16% being singletons, with the ten largest covering approximately 0.02%. The data were taken from a study of beta chain features in type 1 diabetes. Populations obtained by sorting all exceeded 98% purity. The CDR3 contains 15 residues. The germline V and J ends were trimmed by 2 bases and 2 bases, with 12 bases remaining between them. Germline V gene lookup returns CDR1 SGHTA and CDR2 FQGNSA. Study-level points and caveats: There was a possibility that cDNA sequencing over-represented cells with high TCR expression. For Type 1 diabetes patients, all four CD4+ subsets carried TCRB CDR3s that were moderately but significantly shorter.

The source is a woman between 18 and 29 years old in good health. The rearrangement links TRBV7-2 to TRBJ2-5; D unresolved. Specimen: naive CD4+ T cells from blood. CDR3 residues: CASSLRLAAQETQYF. The CDR3 DNA is TGTGCCAGCAGCTTACGACTGGCGGCGCAAGAGACCCAGTACTTC.